Detailed here is one TCR beta chain. At one of its ends the junction is not consistent with the germline gene, which may arise from a read error. This entry is derived from a study of T cell repertoires in cytomegalovirus infection. TCRdb reprocessed the reads with MiXCR, giving one entry per CDR3 protein. This table has approximately 750,000 distinct CDR3 sequences, under 40% appearing once. CDR1 is LGHNA, CDR2 YSLEER, per germline. The CDR3 contains 13 residues. The sample comprised PBMCs. This clonotype originated in a human donor in good health (CMV status not recorded). Some clones in this sample may be carry-over from other donors' samples. V gene TRBV4-3 combines with J gene TRBJ2-1; no clear D gene. Here the CDR3 DNA reads TGCGCCAGCAGCCAAGAAAGGTACAAAGAGCAGTTCTTC. This codes for CASSQERYKEQFF.